The 20 T cell receptor beta chains presented below share a single source sample, sequenced in a study of beta chain features in type 1 diabetes. The investigators reverse transcribed all of the isolated RNA, so they sequenced expressed TCRB transcripts. Using immunoSEQ multiplex PCR, the repertoire was profiled, and TCRdb retains in-frame clones only, with some absent. The repertoire holds almost 350,000 clones, with about 20% as singletons. Sequenced material: naive CD4+ T cells from blood. The source is a woman in her late teens or twenties in good health.

This clone was found a few times. The chain couples TRBV7-2 to TRBJ2-7; no definite D call. Trimming pared 1 base from V and 1 base from J, leaving 8 bases between. In germline, CDR1 is SGHTA, CDR2 FQGNSA. CDR3 size: 14 residues. The CDR3 sequence: CASSLDNGSYEQYF. CDR3 DNA sequence: TGTGCCAGCAGCTTAGATAACGGGTCCTACGAGCAGTACTTC.

This clone was detected a few times. V usage is TRBV14 and J usage is TRBJ1-1; D gene ambiguous. This CDR3 is built from 13 residues. The germline V and J ends were trimmed by 4 bases and 0 bases, with 6 bases remaining between them. Germline loops: CDR1 SGHDN, CDR2 FVKESK. In DNA, the CDR3 is TGTGCCAGCAGCCCTTACATGAACACTGAAGCTTTCTTT. It translates to CASSPYMNTEAFF.

The chain couples TRBV6-1 to TRBJ1-2, with no clear D. V gave up 2 bases and J gave up 7 bases, with 5 bases separating them. The CDR3 is 11 amino acids. Per germline, CDR1 MNHNS and CDR2 SASEGT. The DNA of the CDR3 is TGTGCCAGCAGTGAAAGCTTTGGCTACACCTTC. This translates into CASSESFGYTF.

This clone has only a few counts. The J gene is TRBJ2-2, the V gene TRBV4-2; D may be TRBD1 (5 bases). Germline V gene sequence: CDR1 LGHNA, CDR2 YNFKEQ. The CDR3 runs 15 residues. Trimming cost V 1 base and J 5 bases, with 11 bases left between them. CDR3 coding DNA: TGTGCCAGCAGCCAAGTCACAGGTCTAACCGGGGAGCTGTTTTTT. It translates to CASSQVTGLTGELFF.

This clone showed up just a few times. V usage is TRBV10-3 and J usage is TRBJ2-7, with TRBD2 identical over 7 bases. The V gene end was trimmed by 4 bases and the J gene end by 3 bases; junction bases not matched to a gene: 6. Germline V gene data show CDR1 as ENHRY and CDR2 as SYGVKD. The CDR3 has 14 amino acids. The CDR3 DNA follows: TGTGCCATCAGTGGAGCGGGGTCGAACTACGAGCAGTACTTC. This gives the protein CAISGAGSNYEQYF.

The J gene is TRBJ1-2, the V gene TRBV21-1; TRBD1, the table's D call, lacks a check against the DNA. TRBV21-1 is tagged as a pseudogene. CDR3 length equals 16 residues. CDR3: CASRPGTGGSNYGYTF. CDR3 in DNA: TGTGCCAGCAGACCGGGGACAGGCGGCTCTAACTATGGCTACACCTTC.

This clone was counted between two and nine times. The chain has TRBV7-3 and TRBJ1-1, with a weak D call TRBD1 (6 bases). The CDR3 is 13 amino acids. Germline-derived CDR1 and CDR2 are SGHTA and FQGTGA. Trimming left V 6 bases short and J 3 bases short, with 11 bases between. The DNA of the CDR3 is TGTGCCAGCAGTCGATACAGGGACACTGAAGCTTTCTTT. It translates to CASSRYRDTEAFF.

V is TRBV6-1 and J is TRBJ2-7, with D possibly matching TRBD1 (5 bases). CDR1 and CDR2 (germline): MNHNS, SASEGT. The V end lost 3 bases, the J end lost 7 bases, and 16 bases lay between the germline ends. The CDR3 has 14 amino acids. DNA for the CDR3: TGTGCCAGCAGTGATTACGACAGAGCGAGGGAGCAGTACTTC. It specifies CASSDYDRAREQYF.

The chain links TRBV4-1 to TRBJ2-7; 7 bases are a match to TRBD2. The V and J ends lost 6 bases and 6 bases, in that order; junction bases with no gene match: 5. Germline CDR1 and CDR2: MGHRA and YSYEKL. CDR3 size: 12 residues. CDR3 region: CASSKPGGEQYF. The CDR3 region has the DNA TGCGCCAGCAGTAAGCCGGGGGGCGAGCAGTACTTC.

V gene TRBV5-4 combines with J gene TRBJ2-5; 11 nucleotides align to TRBD2. V shed 4 bases and J 3 bases; nucleotides not matched to a gene: 2. Germline assignment: CDR1 SGHNT and CDR2 YYREEE (reference sequence). CDR3 size: 14 residues. The CDR3 DNA reads as TGTGCCAGCAGCCCGGGACTAGCGGAAGAGACCCAGTACTTC. Translation: CASSPGLAEETQYF.

This clone was picked up a small number of times. CDR3 protein: CASNQERDLQETQYF. The CDR3 coding sequence is TGTGCCAGCAACCAAGAGCGAGACCTCCAAGAGACCCAGTACTTC. This rearrangement joins TRBV2 to TRBJ2-5; D gene uncertain. Trimming stripped 7 bases from V and 1 base from J, with 16 bases between. This CDR3 region has 15 residues. Germline V gene sequence: CDR1 SNHLY, CDR2 FYNNEI. Supplemented by reference TRBV2 and TRBJ2-5, the full variable domain reads EPEVTQTPSHQVTQMGQEVILRCVPISNHLYFYWYRQILGQKVEFLVSFYNNEISEKSEIFDDQFSVERPDGSNFTLKIRSTKLEDSAMYFCASNQERDLQETQYFGPGTRLLVL.

V gene TRBV11-3 combines with J gene TRBJ2-2, with D possibly being TRBD2 (6 bases). V lost 6 bases and J 7 bases, leaving 15 bases between the germline ends. Germline V gives CDR1 SGHNT, CDR2 YENEEA. The CDR3 is 14 amino acids. In DNA, the CDR3 is TGTGCCAGCAGAAGTGGGAGGTCGTTCGGGGAGCTGTTTTTT. It specifies CASRSGRSFGELFF.

Points on this clone: This same CDR3 is encoded by further DNA sequences in the sample. This chain links TRBV5-4 with TRBJ2-3; possible D gene TRBD2, 6 bases. Germline V lookup: CDR1 SGHNT, CDR2 YYREEE (reference sequence). Trimming removed 2 bases from V and 3 bases from J, with 7 bases in between. This CDR3 has 13 residues. CDR3 region: CASSFRGTDTQYF. CDR3 nucleotides: TGTGCCAGCAGCTTCCGGGGGACAGATACGCAGTATTTT.

The chain employs TRBV30 and TRBJ2-1, with TRBD2 matching over 8 bases. CDR3 length equals 15 residues. The germline V gene encodes CDR1 GTSNPN and CDR2 SVGIG (reference sequence). With 4 bases clipped from V and 4 bases from J, the junction kept 9 bases outside the gene matches. In DNA form, the CDR3 reads TGTGCCTGGACCCGGGGAACTAGCGGTTACAATGAGCAGTTCTTC. As protein: CAWTRGTSGYNEQFF.

This clone showed up just a few times. The gene calls are TRBV4-2 and TRBJ1-5; tentatively, D is TRBD1 (6 bases). Trimming shortened V by 4 bases and J by 5 bases, and 15 bases separated the two germline ends. The CDR3 consists of 15 residues. CDR1 is LGHNA and CDR2 is YNFKEQ in the germline V gene. CDR3 DNA: TGTGCCAGCAGCCTCAACAGGGATTGGTATCAGCCCCAGCATTTT. The encoded protein is CASSLNRDWYQPQHF.

The J gene is TRBJ1-4, the V gene TRBV7-2; the D is unclear. CDR3 length: 13 residues. From germline, CDR1 is SGHTA and CDR2 FQGNSA. V was pared by 4 bases and J by 6 bases, with 9 bases between. The CDR3 sequence: CASSYQRYEKLFF. CDR3 bases: TGTGCCAGCAGCTACCAGCGTTATGAAAAACTGTTTTTT.

The sample holds a few counts of this clone. The chain carries TRBV7-2 and TRBJ2-1; a weak D match, TRBD2 (5 bases). The CDR3 spans 15 residues. In germline, CDR1 is SGHTA, CDR2 FQGNSA. The V and J ends lost 0 bases and 9 bases respectively, with 15 bases between them. The CDR3 sequence is CASSLAPGSGSEQFF. CDR3 in DNA: TGTGCCAGCAGCTTAGCACCGGGGTCCGGTAGTGAGCAGTTCTTC.

Only one count was recorded for this clone. The V gene is TRBV7-9, the J gene TRBJ2-5; 7 nucleotides align to TRBD1. This CDR3 has 15 amino acids. V lost 4 bases and J lost 0; bases outside the gene matches: 5. CDR1 and CDR2 (germline): SEHNR, FQNEAQ (reference sequence). The CDR3 DNA sequence: TGTGCCAGCAGCTCCATGGGACAGCACCAAGAGACCCAGTACTTC. Its translation is CASSSMGQHQETQYF.

This clone was detected only a few times. V usage is TRBV19 and J usage is TRBJ1-2, with no clear D. V shed 7 bases and J shed 2 bases, with 8 bases lying between them. The CDR3 consists of 12 residues. Germline CDR1 reads LNHDA; CDR2 reads SQIVND (reference sequence). The CDR3 spells CASTERNYGYTF. The DNA of the CDR3 is TGTGCCAGTACAGAAAGAAACTATGGCTACACCTTC.

This clone showed up just a few times. The junction and the germline gene differ at one end; a read error may be behind it. The chain links TRBV5-4 to TRBJ1-1; 8 nucleotides agree with TRBD1. CDR3 size: 16 residues. Germline values: CDR1 SGHNT, CDR2 YYREEE (reference sequence). CDR3 DNA: TGTGCCAGCAGCCATGGTTGGACAGGGATGAACACTGAAGCTTCCTTT. Amino acid sequence: CASSHGWTGMNTEASF.